Presented here are 13 T cell receptor beta chains from one specimen sequenced in a study of T cell repertoires in cytomegalovirus infection. TCRdb re-derived calls from the reads in MiXCR, one entry per CDR3 protein. Counted here are a few hundred thousand distinct CDR3 sequences, roughly 15% occurring once; the ten biggest clones make up 8.5% to 9%. Specimen: PBMCs. The receptors stem from a human donor in good health (CMV status not recorded). Some clones in this sample may be carry-over from other donors' samples.

This clonotype has ten or more counts. This rearrangement joins TRBV7-2 to TRBJ1-1; D is ambiguous. The CDR3 has 17 amino acids. V was pared by 2 bases and J by 1 base, with 17 bases between. Germline loops: CDR1 SGHTA, CDR2 FQGNSA. The CDR3 is CASSLRLSSYSNTEAFF. CDR3 DNA: TGTGCCAGCAGCTTAAGACTATCCTCCTATTCGAACACTGAAGCTTTCTTT. Filled out from reference TRBV7-2 and TRBJ1-1, the complete variable domain reads GAGVSQSPSNKVTEKGKDVELRCDPISGHTALYWYRQSLGQGLEFLIYFQGNSAPDKSGLPSDRFSAERTGGSVSTLTIQRTQQEDSAVYLCASSLRLSSYSNTEAFFGQGTRLTVV.

This clonotype was recorded many times. This chain uses TRBV7-2 with TRBJ1-1; D is unclear. Trimming stripped 5 bases from V and 4 bases from J, with 11 bases between. The CDR3 has 13 amino acids. CDR1 and CDR2 (germline): SGHTA, FQGNSA. The CDR3 protein is CASSLSMGTEAFF. CDR3 coding DNA: TGTGCCAGCAGCCTCTCAATGGGCACTGAAGCTTTCTTT.

This clonotype has just a few counts. V gene TRBV10-3 combines with J gene TRBJ1-1, with TRBD1 as a possible D gene (5 bases). Germline V gene lookup returns CDR1 ENHRY and CDR2 SYGVKD. The CDR3 contains 15 residues. Trimming removed 10 bases from V and 7 bases from J, with 25 bases in between. In nucleotides, the CDR3 is TGTGCCACTAATGCCGGGACTCCGGCCTGGGGTGAAGCTTTCTTT. This gives the protein CATNAGTPAWGEAFF.

This clonotype was found many times. This chain connects TRBV5-1 to TRBJ1-1; D ambiguous. The V end lost 4 bases, the J end lost 1 base, and 11 bases lay between the germline ends. The CDR3 covers 14 residues. Looked up from germline, CDR1 is SGHRS and CDR2 is YFSETQ. CDR3 sequence reads: CASSRAIGNTEAFF. As DNA, the CDR3 is TGCGCCAGCAGCCGAGCTATAGGGAACACTGAAGCTTTCTTT.

This chain uses TRBV20-1 with TRBJ2-1, with unresolved D. The V end was cut by 1 base, the J end by 13 bases, with 11 bases between. CDR3 size: 11 residues. Germline V gene data show CDR1 as DFQATT and CDR2 as SNEGSKA (reference sequence). Here the CDR3 reads CSARALQTQFF. CDR3 nucleotide sequence: TGCAGTGCTAGAGCTCTTCAGACCCAGTTCTTC.

A few counts support this clonotype. As DNA, the CDR3 is TGTGCCAGCAGCTTCGGGACAACAGCTAACTATGGCTACACCTTC. It yields the protein CASSFGTTANYGYTF. J is TRBJ1-2 and V is TRBV11-2; the D gene is possibly TRBD1 (6 bases). This CDR3 contains 15 residues. CDR1 SGHAT and CDR2 FQNNGV come from the germline V gene. V lost 3 bases and J lost 0, with 11 bases in between.

This clonotype came up a few times. The rearrangement links TRBV4-1 to TRBJ2-1; TRBD2 aligns across 11 bases. The CDR3 totals 17 residues. V gave up 0 bases and J gave up 7 bases; unmatched junction bases: 8. The germline V gene has CDR1 MGHRA and CDR2 YSYEKL. CDR3 region: CASSQDLAGGPRNEQFF. The CDR3 DNA is TGCGCCAGCAGCCAAGATTTAGCGGGAGGGCCACGTAATGAGCAGTTCTTC.

V is TRBV19 and J is TRBJ2-3; D ambiguous. V was trimmed by 0 bases and J by 2 bases, leaving 6 bases between them. Germline V gene sequence: CDR1 LNHDA, CDR2 SQIVND (reference sequence). The CDR3 covers 14 residues. The CDR3 loop reads CASSIDSATDTQYF. The CDR3 region has the DNA TGTGCCAGTAGTATAGACAGCGCCACAGATACGCAGTATTTT.

This clonotype occurred a few times. This sequence joins TRBV6-2 or TRBV6-3 and TRBJ2-1; a weak D match, TRBD2 (6 bases). In germline, CDR1 is MNHEY, CDR2 SVGEGT. V dropped 7 bases and J dropped 4 bases, with 23 bases sitting between them. The CDR3 has 17 residues. The CDR3 sequence is CASMLWSGGRRYNEQFF. For the CDR3, the DNA is TGTGCCAGCATGTTGTGGAGCGGAGGGCGGAGGTACAATGAGCAGTTCTTC.

This clonotype was observed many times. The genes are TRBV7-8 and TRBJ2-3; 14 bases match TRBD2. Unmatched junction bases numbered 6, after V lost 4 bases and J lost 0 bases. The germline gives CDR1 SGHVS, CDR2 FQNEAQ. This CDR3 is built from 18 residues. The CDR3 protein is CASSSRLAGGTSTDTQYF. The CDR3 DNA follows: TGTGCCAGCAGCTCCCGACTAGCGGGAGGGACTAGCACAGATACGCAGTATTTT.

This clonotype has more than one count but fewer than ten. The J gene is TRBJ1-2, the V gene TRBV29-1, with unresolved D. Germline V lookup: CDR1 SQVTM, CDR2 ANQGSEA. Trimming removed 4 bases from V and 8 bases from J, with 17 bases in between. This CDR3 region has 13 residues. CDR3 sequence: CSVGPIGVGGYTF. The DNA of the CDR3 is TGCAGCGTTGGGCCCATCGGCGTCGGAGGCTACACCTTC. Full variable domain (missing parts from reference TRBV29-1 and TRBJ1-2): SAVISQKPSRDICQRGTSLTIQCQVDSQVTMMFWYRQQPGQSLTLIATANQGSEATYESGFVIDKFPISRPNLTFSTLTVSNMSPEDSSIYLCSVGPIGVGGYTFGSGTRLTVV.

In this sample, this clonotype turned up many times. The CDR3 sequence: CASSIKLLGTGELFF. The CDR3 nucleotides are TGTGCCAGCAGTATAAAACTATTGGGCACCGGGGAGCTGTTTTTT. The chain uses TRBV12-3 or TRBV12-4 and TRBJ2-2; no reliable D call. The CDR3 sequence is 15 residues long. The V end lost 5 bases, the J end lost 4 bases, and 14 bases lay between the germline ends.

This clonotype was counted at least ten times. The chain couples TRBV2 to TRBJ2-3; 8 bases agree with TRBD1. CDR3 length: 15 amino acids. V was pared by 3 bases and J by 2 bases, with 4 bases of the junction left unmatched. Germline lookup yields CDR1 SNHLY and CDR2 FYNNEI. The DNA for the CDR3 is TGTGCCAGCAGTGACGGACAGGGATCCACAGATACGCAGTATTTT. Translated, it gives CASSDGQGSTDTQYF.